This TCR beta chain originates from a study of blood T cell repertoires in COVID-19. The assay was immunoSEQ multiplex PCR, and TCRdb's table has in-frame clones only and misses some. Here the sample spans some 68,000 clones, 80% to 90% being singletons. CDR3 length equals 15 residues. Trimming removed 1 base from V and 7 bases from J, with 11 bases in between. Germline-derived CDR1 and CDR2 are MGHDK and SYGVNS. The sequencing input was peripheral blood. J is TRBJ1-6 and V is TRBV25-1; tentative D call: TRBD1 (6 bases). This sequence was found in a man aged 45-65 years with acute or convalescent COVID-19. CDR3 bases: TGTGCCAGCAGTGAATTTGAGACAGGCAATTCACCCCTCCACTTT. Its translation is CASSEFETGNSPLHF.